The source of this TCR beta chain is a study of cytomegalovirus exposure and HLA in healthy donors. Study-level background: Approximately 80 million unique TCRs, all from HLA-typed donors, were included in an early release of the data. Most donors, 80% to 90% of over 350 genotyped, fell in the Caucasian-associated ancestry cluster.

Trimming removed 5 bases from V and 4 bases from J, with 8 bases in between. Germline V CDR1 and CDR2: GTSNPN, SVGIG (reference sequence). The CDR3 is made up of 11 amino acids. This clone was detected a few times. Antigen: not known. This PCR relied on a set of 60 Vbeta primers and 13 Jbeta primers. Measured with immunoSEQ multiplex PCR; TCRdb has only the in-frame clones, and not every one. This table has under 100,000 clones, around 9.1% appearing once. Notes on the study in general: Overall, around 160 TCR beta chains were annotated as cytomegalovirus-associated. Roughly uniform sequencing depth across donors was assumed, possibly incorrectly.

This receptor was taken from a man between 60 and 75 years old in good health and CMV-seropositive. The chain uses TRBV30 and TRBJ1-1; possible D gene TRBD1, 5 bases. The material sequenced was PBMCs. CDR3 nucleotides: TGTGCCTGGCTCGGGGGCACTGAAGCTTTCTTT. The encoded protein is CAWLGGTEAFF. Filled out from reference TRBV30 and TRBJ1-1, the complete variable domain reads SQTIHQWPATLVQPVGSPLSLECTVEGTSNPNLYWYRQAAGRGLQLLFYSVGIGQISSEVPQNLSASRPQDRQFILSSKKLLLSDSGFYLCAWLGGTEAFFGQGTRLTVV.